The 13 T cell receptor beta chains in this list originate from one sample, sequenced in a study of blood T cell repertoires in COVID-19. Assay used: immunoSEQ multiplex PCR; TCRdb lists only in-frame clones, some missing. The sample gives around 63,000 clones, roughly 88% of which show up once; approximately 17% is in the top ten. The sample taken for sequencing was peripheral blood. The receptors were sampled from a woman older than 75 with active COVID-19.

The J gene is TRBJ2-7, the V gene TRBV5-4; 8 nucleotides line up with TRBD2. There are 16 residues in the CDR3. Germline loops: CDR1 SGHNT, CDR2 YYREEE (reference sequence). The V gene end was trimmed by 1 base and the J gene end by 1 base; junction bases not matched to a gene: 7. The CDR3 region is CASSLPGGGSSYEQYF. The DNA of the CDR3 is TGTGCCAGCAGCTTGCCGGGCGGGGGGTCTTCCTACGAGCAGTACTTC.

The chain links TRBV7-2 to TRBJ2-1, with TRBD2 identical over 9 bases. The germline gives CDR1 SGHTA, CDR2 FQGNSA. CDR3 length equals 17 residues. V lost 5 bases to trimming and J lost 3 bases; unmatched junction nucleotides: 11. The CDR3 here is CASSPLRRGGGYNEQFF. CDR3 DNA sequence: TGTGCCAGCAGCCCCCTTCGGCGGGGGGGAGGCTACAATGAGCAGTTCTTC.

The chain is built from TRBV2 and TRBJ1-1, with TRBD1 identical over 7 bases. The CDR3 is made up of 13 amino acids. V lost 6 bases to trimming and J lost 7 bases; unmatched junction nucleotides: 8. Germline V gene data show CDR1 as SNHLY and CDR2 as FYNNEI. The CDR3: CASRGEQGIEAFF. For the CDR3, the DNA is TGTGCCAGCAGAGGTGAACAGGGGATTGAAGCTTTCTTT.

The V call is TRBV4-3, the J call TRBJ2-3; 9 bases line up with TRBD2. Germline V CDR1 and CDR2: LGHNA, YSLEER. This CDR3 contains 16 residues. V shed 2 bases, J shed 5 bases, and the junction held 8 bases outside the gene matches. The CDR3 is CASSQQVSGGGDTQYF. The CDR3 coding sequence is TGCGCCAGCAGCCAACAGGTTAGCGGGGGAGGAGATACGCAGTATTTT.

This chain joins TRBV4-3 and TRBJ1-2, with 7 bases matching TRBD1. Germline V lookup: CDR1 LGHNA, CDR2 YSLEER. With V trimmed by 0 bases and J by 7 bases, 8 bases remained unmatched. The CDR3 totals 15 residues. The CDR3: CASSQDLTGAIGYTF. DNA of the CDR3: TGCGCCAGCAGCCAAGATCTAACAGGGGCGATTGGCTACACCTTC.

The chain recombines TRBV7-2 with TRBJ2-1; 12 bases agree with TRBD2. Germline CDR1 and CDR2: SGHTA and FQGNSA. The CDR3 runs to 16 residues. V shed 1 base, J shed 8 bases, and the junction held 6 bases outside the gene matches. The CDR3 coding sequence is TGTGCCAGCAGCTTAGTCGCTAGCGGGGGGGCGTATGAGCAGTTCTTC. It codes for CASSLVASGGAYEQFF.

This sequence joins TRBV7-2 and TRBJ2-3; the match to TRBD1 covers 9 bases. The CDR3 has 14 residues. The germline gives CDR1 SGHTA, CDR2 FQGNSA. Germline trimming cut 5 bases from V and 5 bases from J; bases unmatched to any gene: 5. CDR3 sequence: CASSRDRVQDTQYF. CDR3 coding DNA: TGTGCCAGCAGCCGGGACAGGGTGCAAGATACGCAGTATTTT.

The V and J genes are TRBV23-1 and TRBJ1-3; 8 bases are shared with TRBD1. TRBV23-1 is an ORF, and what it does is uncertain. This CDR3 has 21 residues. The V gene end was trimmed by 3 bases and the J gene end by 0 bases; junction bases not matched to a gene: 19. CDR3 region: CASSHRDRGDVYRYSGNTIYF. The CDR3 DNA sequence: TGCGCCAGCAGTCACCGCGACAGGGGAGATGTGTATAGGTACTCTGGAAACACCATATATTTT.

This rearrangement joins TRBV5-1 to TRBJ2-5; 8 bases are shared with TRBD1. The CDR3 has 13 amino acids. Germline lookup yields CDR1 SGHRS and CDR2 YFSETQ. The junction had 4 bases not matched to a gene; V was cut back by 5 bases and J by 4 bases. The DNA for the CDR3 is TGCGCCAGCAGACTAGGACAGGGAGAGACCCAGTACTTC. Residues: CASRLGQGETQYF.

The chain joins TRBV7-2 to TRBJ1-6, with D possibly TRBD1 on 6 matching bases. The V and J ends lost 2 bases and 8 bases respectively, with 7 bases between them. The CDR3 runs to 13 residues. The germline V gene encodes CDR1 SGHTA and CDR2 FQGNSA. The CDR3 bases are TGTGCCAGCAGCTTACAGGGGCATTCACCCCTCCACTTT. This sequence encodes CASSLQGHSPLHF.

The rearrangement uses TRBV9 and TRBJ2-1; tentatively, D is TRBD1 (5 bases). Trimming stripped 5 bases from V and 5 bases from J, with 11 bases between. The CDR3 contains 13 residues. The germline V gene encodes CDR1 SGDLS and CDR2 YYNGEE. The CDR3, as DNA: TGTGCCAGCAGTGACAGTTGGGACAATGAGCAGTTCTTC. Translated: CASSDSWDNEQFF.

The V and J genes are TRBV2 and TRBJ2-5, with TRBD2 as a possible D gene (6 bases). V lost 1 base and J lost 2, with 11 bases in between. Germline V gene sequence: CDR1 SNHLY, CDR2 FYNNEI. The CDR3 consists of 15 residues. The CDR3 protein is CASSEVIGTQETQYF. The CDR3 region has the DNA TGTGCCAGCAGTGAAGTAATAGGGACTCAAGAGACCCAGTACTTC.

V is TRBV6-6 and J is TRBJ2-2; 8 bases fit TRBD2. Germline V gene data show CDR1 as MNHNY and CDR2 as SVGAGI (reference sequence). Unmatched junction bases numbered 7, after V lost 10 bases and J lost 3 bases. The CDR3 extends over 14 amino acids. In nucleotides, the CDR3 is TGTGCCACAGCCCCGGGGGGGTACACCGGGGAGCTGTTTTTT. Translation gives CATAPGGYTGELFF.